The 17 T cell receptor beta chains given below trace back to one sample, sequenced in a study of shared clonotypes between healthy human individuals. The protocol was immunoSEQ multiplex PCR, while the TCRdb copy is restricted to in-frame clones and leaves out a portion. The sample carries about 2 million clones, 95% recorded once. Sequencing was done on a sample of naive CD4+ T cells sorted from blood. This sample's subset: CD45RA+ positively selected. These receptors all stem from a man aged 18 to 30 in good health.

V gene TRBV4-1 combines with J gene TRBJ1-3; D remains unclear. The germline V and J ends were trimmed by 4 bases and 4 bases, with 17 bases remaining between them. CDR3 length: 16 residues. CDR1 MGHRA and CDR2 YSYEKL come from the germline V gene. The CDR3 DNA reads as TGCGCCAGCAGCCTTACGCTGGAGGAGGCGGGAAACACCATATATTTT. This translates into CASSLTLEEAGNTIYF.

The rearrangement joins TRBV7-9 to TRBJ1-2; D is unresolved. Germline values: CDR1 SEHNR, CDR2 FQNEAQ (reference sequence). The CDR3 length is 12 residues. V was shortened by 5 bases and J by 5 bases, with 9 bases between the two germline ends. This CDR3 reads CASSTSQYGYTF. CDR3 in DNA: TGTGCCAGCAGCACAAGTCAGTATGGCTACACCTTC.

Written as DNA, the CDR3 is TGTGCCAGCAGCTCCGGGACAGCTACCTACGAGCAGTACTTC. Its translation is CASSSGTATYEQYF. The rearrangement joins TRBV5-6 to TRBJ2-7; 7 bases are shared with TRBD1. The V and J ends lost 3 bases and 2 bases, in that order; junction bases with no gene match: 5. Germline V gene data show CDR1 as SGHDT and CDR2 as YYEEEE. The CDR3 consists of 14 residues.

The chain employs TRBV27 and TRBJ2-6; possibly TRBD1 for D (5 bases). The V end was cut by 7 bases, the J end by 4 bases, with 14 bases between. The CDR3 is 15 residues long. The V gene's germline CDR1 is MNHEY and CDR2 SMNVEV (reference sequence). In nucleotides, the CDR3 is TGTGCCAGCACCCAAAAGGGGCCAGGGGCCAACGTCCTGACTTTC. Amino acid sequence: CASTQKGPGANVLTF.

The rearrangement links TRBV7-2 to TRBJ2-4; TRBD1 matches at 8 bases. The CDR3 has 16 residues. Losses at the gene ends were 5 bases for V and 4 bases for J; bases not matched to a gene: 10. Germline CDR1 SGHTA, CDR2 FQGNSA. The CDR3: CASSLTARQGKNIQYF. Here the CDR3 DNA reads TGTGCCAGCAGCCTTACGGCCAGACAGGGGAAAAACATTCAGTACTTC.

This chain links TRBV6-6 with TRBJ2-7, with a possible D match to TRBD2 (5 bases). The V gene's germline CDR1 is MNHNY and CDR2 SVGAGI (reference sequence). V gave up 2 bases and J gave up 2 bases, with 10 bases separating them. The CDR3 has 14 amino acids. The CDR3 DNA reads as TGTGCCAGCAGTTACGGCGCGCGGGCCTACGAGCAGTACTTC. Translated, it gives CASSYGARAYEQYF.

This clone came up once. The rearrangement joins TRBV5-1 to TRBJ2-3; weak D call: TRBD2 (6 bases). The germline gives CDR1 SGHRS, CDR2 YFSETQ. There are 14 residues in the CDR3. The V end was cut by 6 bases, the J end by 4 bases, with 15 bases between. The CDR3 region is CASTTRSGADTQYF. The CDR3 coding sequence is TGCGCCAGCACCACCAGGTCGGGGGCAGATACGCAGTATTTT.

The genes are TRBV18 and TRBJ2-2, with D unresolved. With 1 base removed from V and 7 bases from J, the gap between germline ends came to 7 bases. Germline V gene lookup returns CDR1 KGHSH and CDR2 LQKENI. CDR3 size: 13 residues. CDR3 nucleotides: TGTGCCAGCTCACCACGCGTCTTCGGGGAGCTGTTTTTT. Translation: CASSPRVFGELFF.

Worth noting for this clone: Other nucleotide sequences from this sample produce the same CDR3. The J gene is TRBJ2-1, the V gene TRBV6-5; D tentatively fits TRBD1 or TRBD2 (7 bases each). Germline assignment: CDR1 MNHEY and CDR2 SVGAGI. Between the trimmed V and J ends, which lost 5 bases and 10 bases, there was a span of 9 bases. The CDR3 has 11 residues. The CDR3 sequence is CASSQGGEQFF. The CDR3 nucleotides are TGTGCCAGCAGTCAGGGGGGGGAGCAGTTCTTC.

The V call is TRBV30, the J call TRBJ2-7; tentatively, D is TRBD2 (5 bases). The V and J ends lost 3 bases and 0 bases respectively, with 15 bases between them. CDR1 GTSNPN and CDR2 SVGIG come from the germline V gene (reference sequence). The CDR3 totals 15 residues. The CDR3 spells CAWSAVERSSYEQYF. CDR3 DNA sequence: TGTGCCTGGAGCGCCGTTGAGCGGAGCTCCTACGAGCAGTACTTC. Combining the CDR3 with reference TRBV30 and TRBJ2-7 gives the whole variable domain SQTIHQWPATLVQPVGSPLSLECTVEGTSNPNLYWYRQAAGRGLQLLFYSVGIGQISSEVPQNLSASRPQDRQFILSSKKLLLSDSGFYLCAWSAVERSSYEQYFGPGTRLTVT.

CDR3 nucleotide sequence: TGTGCCAGCAGTTGGGCTAGCGGGAACTCCTACAATGAGCAGTTCTTC. This translates into CASSWASGNSYNEQFF. V usage is TRBV6-5 and J usage is TRBJ2-1, with 9 bases matching TRBD2. This CDR3 spans 16 amino acids. The germline gives CDR1 MNHEY, CDR2 SVGAGI. The trim removed 4 bases at V and 0 bases at J, leaving 4 bases unmatched.

The chain carries TRBV4-2 and TRBJ2-1, with D perhaps TRBD1 (6 bases). The germline gives CDR1 LGHNA, CDR2 YNFKEQ. Trimming took 0 bases from V and 4 from J, leaving 13 bases between them. The length of the CDR3 is 16 residues. The CDR3 nucleotides read TGTGCCAGCAGCCAAGACTTGAGGGGGAATTACAATGAGCAGTTCTTC. Residues: CASSQDLRGNYNEQFF.

CDR3 nucleotide sequence: TGTGCCAGCAGTACCGAAAGACGGGACAGGATCTACGAGCAGTACTTC. Translating gives CASSTERRDRIYEQYF. V gene TRBV28 combines with J gene TRBJ2-7; 8 positions agree with TRBD1. CDR1 is MDHEN, CDR2 SYDVKM, per germline. Losses at the gene ends were 5 bases for V and 3 bases for J; bases not matched to a gene: 12. The CDR3 covers 16 residues.

The chain links TRBV5-6 to TRBJ1-5, with 7 bases fitting TRBD1. The CDR3 is made up of 16 amino acids. The germline V gene encodes CDR1 SGHDT and CDR2 YYEEEE. Unmatched junction bases numbered 11, after V lost 4 bases and J lost 4 bases. The CDR3 reads CASSRGRGGSNQPQHF. CDR3 in DNA: TGTGCCAGCAGCAGAGGAAGAGGGGGCAGTAATCAGCCCCAGCATTTT. Looking up the rest from reference TRBV5-6 and TRBJ1-5 gives the full variable domain: DAGVTQSPTHLIKTRGQQVTLRCSPKSGHDTVSWYQQALGQGPQFIFQYYEEEERQRGNFPDRFSGHQFPNYSSELNVNALLLGDSALYLCASSRGRGGSNQPQHFGDGTRLSIL.

The chain joins TRBV5-1 to TRBJ2-7; D gene ambiguous. The CDR3 loop spans 15 amino acids. In germline, CDR1 is SGHRS, CDR2 YFSETQ. Trimming took 1 base from V and 0 from J, leaving 11 bases between them. In DNA form, the CDR3 reads TGCGCCAGCAGCTTGAATCCGAGTTCCTCCTACGAGCAGTACTTC. Residues: CASSLNPSSSYEQYF.

This chain joins TRBV29-1 and TRBJ1-2, with 8 bases identical to TRBD1. The CDR3 runs 14 residues. In germline, CDR1 is SQVTM, CDR2 ANQGSEA. With 7 bases clipped from V and 4 bases from J, the junction kept 11 bases outside the gene matches. DNA for the CDR3: TGCAGCGCATATCCCGGGACAGGAACCTATGGCTACACCTTC. Amino acid sequence: CSAYPGTGTYGYTF.

This clone has only one observation. A much larger clone sits a single nucleotide away, making a read error possible. V usage is TRBV27 and J usage is TRBJ1-1; maybe TRBD1 (5 bases). The V end lost 3 bases, the J end lost 5 bases, and 13 bases lay between the germline ends. In germline, CDR1 is MNHEY, CDR2 SMNVEV (reference sequence). CDR3 length: 14 amino acids. The CDR3 nucleotides read TGTGCCAGCAGTTTCGGGACGGGGCGGACTGAAGCTTTCTTT. It codes for CASSFGTGRTEAFF.